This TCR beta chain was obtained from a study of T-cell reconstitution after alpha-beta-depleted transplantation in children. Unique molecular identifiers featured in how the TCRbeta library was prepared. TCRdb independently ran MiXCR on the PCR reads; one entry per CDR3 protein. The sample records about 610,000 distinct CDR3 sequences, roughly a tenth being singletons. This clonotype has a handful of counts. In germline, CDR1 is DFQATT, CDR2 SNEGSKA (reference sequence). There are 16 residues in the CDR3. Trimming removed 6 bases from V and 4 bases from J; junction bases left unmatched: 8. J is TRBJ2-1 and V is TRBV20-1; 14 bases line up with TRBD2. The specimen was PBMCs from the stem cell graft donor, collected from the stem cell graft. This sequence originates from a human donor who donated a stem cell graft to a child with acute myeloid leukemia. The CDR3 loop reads CSALGLAGVRYNEQFF. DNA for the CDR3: TGCAGTGCCTTGGGACTAGCGGGAGTAAGGTACAATGAGCAGTTCTTC.